This T cell receptor (beta chain) was retrieved from a study of persistence of HIV-infected CD4 T cells (TCRdb year 2020). For the study in its entirety: The study isolated CMV- and HIV-1 Gag-responding CD4+ T cells from ART-treated individuals to examine antigen-driven clonal expansion of HIV-1-infected cells. Peripheral blood samples of up to about 180 mL were obtained at multiple time points, with the exception of two participants, for whom leukapheresis was performed at a single time point. The median time the participants had spent on suppressive ART was 7 to 9 years. In the cross-participant TCR cluster analysis, roughly 8 participants were included for CMV and roughly seven participants were included for Gag. The clonality of all cells in each sorted population was measured by TCRbeta sequencing, and the clonality of infected cells was measured by proviral sequencing.

The immunoSEQ hsTCRB assay version 4 in survey mode was used to sequence TCRbeta repertoires from genomic DNA. Genomic DNA was diluted to 8 to 10 ng/uL, using up to roughly 1 ug per sample for TCRbeta sequencing. Per the source publication's procedure: TCRbeta data were analyzed in ImmunoSeq Analyzer 3.0, with diversity computed on productive nucleotide rearrangements. The improved Chao index was used to estimate lower-bound TCR diversity, and the Gini coefficient was used to estimate clonality using the Immunarch R package. When different nucleotide rearrangements encoded the same CDR3beta amino acid sequence, each rearrangement was treated as a distinct clonotype. TCRbeta sequences significantly enriched in antigen-responding cells relative to anti-CD3/anti-CD28-activated cells were identified by differential abundance analysis. Using predicted peptide-MHC specificity as the basis, GLIPH2 grouped TCRs into clusters, both for each participant individually and for the merged data sets that combined participants. TCRdb limited this immuneACCESS table to in-frame rearrangements with V and J called. A share of clones is missing; checked studies link under half to unresolved V genes, and the rest is unexplained. That table supplies the V and J calls and clone size; D and trimming were determined from the DNA. The sample table contains 35,000 or so clones; only one count was recorded for approximately 87% of them. The ten largest clones take up roughly 5.4% of the sample.

CDR1 is given as MRHNA and CDR2 as SNTAGT, both from the germline V gene. The cysteine opens and the phenylalanine closes a CDR3 of 15 amino acids. Solely the CDR3 DNA is kept, with 45 bases framed from the first base. V ends up 6 bases short and J 4 bases short, with an unmatched junction base count of 9. The treatment or condition tag for this specimen amounts to: suppressive antiretroviral therapy. Cells were stimulated with a pool of overlapping HIV-1 Gag 15-mer peptides at 0.95 to 1 ug per peptide per mL. Nonresponding CD40L-negative CD69-negative CD45RO-high memory CD4+ T cells were sorted as memory populations depleted of antigen-responding cells. HIV-1-infected adults in whom suppressive ART had been started during chronic infection were enrolled as participants. Participants had undetectable plasma HIV-1 RNA below 50 copies/mL for at least 4 years. To be included, participants needed a CD4+ T cell count above 400 cells/uL and a positive CMV serology. Before stimulation, PBMCs were isolated using density centrifugation and then depleted of CD8+ T cells. CD8-depleted PBMCs were stimulated for about 17 hours with anti-CD28/CD49d costimulation, CD40-blocking antibody and enfuvirtide to prevent new infections. Cells were sorted on a Beckman Coulter MoFlo Legacy or XDP sorter, with propidium iodide excluding dead cells. The QIAamp DNA Mini Kit was used for genomic DNA extraction from samples above one million cells, and the Quick-DNA Microprep Kit was used otherwise.

Findings and caveats that apply to the study as a whole: Antigen-responding cells were enriched for degenerate expanded CDR3beta sequences, which suggests convergent selection of CD4+ responses to CMV and Gag. The study involved few individuals and tested only a limited range of antigens. TCR oligoclonality correlated with proviral oligoclonality within the same sorted populations. Significantly lower TCRbeta richness was observed in CMV- and Gag-responding cells than in anti-CD3/anti-CD28-responding cells, and higher oligoclonality was observed in CMV-responding cells than in CD3/CD28-stimulated and Gag-responding cells. Bulk TCR analyses could not be limited to the rare CMV-responding cells that actually contained HIV-1 proviruses.

A remark on this clone: No cognate antigen has been identified for it. Qualities for individual bases were not recorded, and no much larger clone is one base off.

The rearranged segments are TRBV6-4 and TRBJ1-2, with 9 middle bases fitting TRBD1. This TCR came from an adult with HIV. The donor label of this sample is uncertain. Here the sequenced sample was cultured CD4+ T cells from PBMCs, taken from a patient who received antiretroviral therapy. The meaning of the sample's cell subset or site label: CD40L-CD69- CD45RO-high memory CD4 T cells not responding to Gag peptides. The CDR3 reads as follows: CASSPTGGASYGYTF. The nucleotide sequence is TGTGCCAGCAGCCCCACAGGGGGCGCAAGCTATGGCTACACCTTC.